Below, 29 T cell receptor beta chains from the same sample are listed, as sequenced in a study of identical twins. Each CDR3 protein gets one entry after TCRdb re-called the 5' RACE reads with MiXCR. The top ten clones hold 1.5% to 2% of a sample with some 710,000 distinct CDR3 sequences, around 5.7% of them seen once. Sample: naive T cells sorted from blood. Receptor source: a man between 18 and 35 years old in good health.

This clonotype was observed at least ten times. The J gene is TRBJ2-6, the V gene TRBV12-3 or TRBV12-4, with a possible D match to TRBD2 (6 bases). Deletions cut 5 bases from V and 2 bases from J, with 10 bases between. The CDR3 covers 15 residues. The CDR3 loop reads CASSPWGAGANVLTF. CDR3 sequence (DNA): TGTGCCAGCAGTCCGTGGGGGGCTGGGGCCAACGTCCTGACTTTC.

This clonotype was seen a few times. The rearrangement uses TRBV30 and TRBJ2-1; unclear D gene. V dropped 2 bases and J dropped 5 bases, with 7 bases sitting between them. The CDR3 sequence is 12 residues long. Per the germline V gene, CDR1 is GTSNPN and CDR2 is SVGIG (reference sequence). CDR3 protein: CAWSPINNEQFF. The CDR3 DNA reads TGTGCCTGGAGTCCTATTAACAATGAGCAGTTCTTC.

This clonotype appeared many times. CDR3 in DNA: TGTGCCAGCAGTTTAGTCGCGATCCACGAGCAGTACTTC. It codes for CASSLVAIHEQYF. J is TRBJ2-7 and V is TRBV12-3 or TRBV12-4; no firm D call. Trimming removed 1 base from V and 5 bases from J, with 9 bases in between. The CDR3 is 13 amino acids.

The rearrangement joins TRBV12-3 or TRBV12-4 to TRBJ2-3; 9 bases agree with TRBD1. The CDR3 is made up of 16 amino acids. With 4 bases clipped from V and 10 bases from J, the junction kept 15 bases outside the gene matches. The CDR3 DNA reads TGTGCCAGCAGTTCTCCAGGACAGGGGATCGGGGATGCGCAGTATTTT. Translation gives CASSSPGQGIGDAQYF.

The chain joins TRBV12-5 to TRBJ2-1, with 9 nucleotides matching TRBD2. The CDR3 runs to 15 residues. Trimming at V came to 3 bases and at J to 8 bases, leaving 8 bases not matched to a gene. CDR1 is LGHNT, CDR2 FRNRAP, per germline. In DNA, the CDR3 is TGTGCTAGTGGTTTCGAAGCGGGAGGCCGGGATGAGCAGTTCTTC. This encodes CASGFEAGGRDEQFF. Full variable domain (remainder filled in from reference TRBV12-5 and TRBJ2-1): DARVTQTPRHKVTEMGQEVTMRCQPILGHNTVFWYRQTMMQGLELLAYFRNRAPLDDSGMPKDRFSAEMPDATLATLKIQPSEPRDSAVYFCASGFEAGGRDEQFFGPGTRLTVL.

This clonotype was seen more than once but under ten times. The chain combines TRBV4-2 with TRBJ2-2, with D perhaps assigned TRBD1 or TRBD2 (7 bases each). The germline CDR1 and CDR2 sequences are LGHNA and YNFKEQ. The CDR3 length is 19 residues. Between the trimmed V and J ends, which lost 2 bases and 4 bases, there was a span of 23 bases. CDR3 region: CASSQSQGVGGRPTGELFF. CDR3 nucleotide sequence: TGTGCCAGCAGCCAATCCCAGGGGGTAGGCGGGAGACCCACCGGGGAGCTGTTTTTT.

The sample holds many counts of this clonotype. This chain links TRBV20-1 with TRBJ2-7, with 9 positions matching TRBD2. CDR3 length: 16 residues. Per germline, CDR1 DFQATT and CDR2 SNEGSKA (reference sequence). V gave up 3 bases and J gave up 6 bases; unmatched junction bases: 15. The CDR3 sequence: CSASGSGSPAFFEQYF. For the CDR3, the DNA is TGCAGTGCTAGTGGTAGCGGGAGTCCCGCCTTCTTCGAGCAGTACTTC.

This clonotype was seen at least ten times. The CDR3 sequence: CASRGQGSTEAFF. Written as DNA, the CDR3 is TGTGCCAGCAGGGGACAGGGGAGCACTGAAGCTTTCTTT. This sequence joins TRBV12-3 or TRBV12-4 and TRBJ1-1, with TRBD1 matching 10 bases. This CDR3 has 13 residues. J lost 4 bases, V lost 6 bases, and 2 bases had no gene match.

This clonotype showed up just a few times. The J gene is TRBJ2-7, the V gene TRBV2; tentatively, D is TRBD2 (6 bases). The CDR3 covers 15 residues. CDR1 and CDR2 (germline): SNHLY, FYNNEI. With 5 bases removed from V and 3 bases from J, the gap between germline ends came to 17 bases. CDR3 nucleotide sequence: TGTGCCAGCAGTCTCCGCAACAGCGGGCTCTACGAGCAGTACTTC. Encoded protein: CASSLRNSGLYEQYF. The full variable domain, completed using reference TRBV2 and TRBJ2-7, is EPEVTQTPSHQVTQMGQEVILRCVPISNHLYFYWYRQILGQKVEFLVSFYNNEISEKSEIFDDQFSVERPDGSNFTLKIRSTKLEDSAMYFCASSLRNSGLYEQYFGPGTRLTVT.

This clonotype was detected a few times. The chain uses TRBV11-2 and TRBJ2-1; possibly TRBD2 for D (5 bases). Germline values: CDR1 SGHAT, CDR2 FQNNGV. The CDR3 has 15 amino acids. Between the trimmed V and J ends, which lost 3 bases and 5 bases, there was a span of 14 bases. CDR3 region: CASSFIERANNEQFF. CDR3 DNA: TGTGCCAGCAGCTTCATTGAGAGGGCGAACAATGAGCAGTTCTTC.

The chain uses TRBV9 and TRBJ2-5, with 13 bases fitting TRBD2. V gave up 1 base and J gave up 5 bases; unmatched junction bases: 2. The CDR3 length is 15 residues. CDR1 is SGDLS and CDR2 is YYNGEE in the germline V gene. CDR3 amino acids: CASSVSLAGGETQYF. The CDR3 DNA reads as TGTGCCAGCAGCGTATCACTAGCGGGAGGGGAGACCCAGTACTTC. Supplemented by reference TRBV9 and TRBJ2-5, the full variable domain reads DSGVTQTPKHLITATGQRVTLRCSPRSGDLSVYWYQQSLDQGLQFLIQYYNGEERAKGNILERFSAQQFPDLHSELNLSSLELGDSALYFCASSVSLAGGETQYFGPGTRLLVL.

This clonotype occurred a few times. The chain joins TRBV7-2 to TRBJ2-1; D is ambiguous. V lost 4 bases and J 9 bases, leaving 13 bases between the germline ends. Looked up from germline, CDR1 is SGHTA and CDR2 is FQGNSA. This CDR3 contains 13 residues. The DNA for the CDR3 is TGTGCCAGCAGCTCCAAGACTCTTAGTGAGCAGTTCTTC. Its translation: CASSSKTLSEQFF.

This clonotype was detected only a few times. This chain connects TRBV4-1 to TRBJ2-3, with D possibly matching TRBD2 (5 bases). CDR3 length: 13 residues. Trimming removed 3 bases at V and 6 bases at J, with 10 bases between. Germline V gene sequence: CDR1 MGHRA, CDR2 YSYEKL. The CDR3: CASSQVGEDTQYF. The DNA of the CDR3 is TGCGCCAGCAGCCAGGTTGGGGAGGATACGCAGTATTTT.

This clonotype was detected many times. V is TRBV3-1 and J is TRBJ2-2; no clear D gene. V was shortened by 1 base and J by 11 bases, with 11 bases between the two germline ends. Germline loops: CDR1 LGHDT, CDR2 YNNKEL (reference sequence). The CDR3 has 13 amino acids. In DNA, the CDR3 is TGTGCCAGCAGCCAAGGCTCGCGGAGAGAGCTGTTTTTT. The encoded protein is CASSQGSRRELFF.

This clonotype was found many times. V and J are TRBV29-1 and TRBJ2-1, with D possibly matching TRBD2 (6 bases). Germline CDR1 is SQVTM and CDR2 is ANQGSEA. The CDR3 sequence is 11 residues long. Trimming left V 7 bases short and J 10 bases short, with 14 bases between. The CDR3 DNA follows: TGCAGCGGAACACTAGCCTTGGAGCAGTTCTTC. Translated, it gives CSGTLALEQFF.

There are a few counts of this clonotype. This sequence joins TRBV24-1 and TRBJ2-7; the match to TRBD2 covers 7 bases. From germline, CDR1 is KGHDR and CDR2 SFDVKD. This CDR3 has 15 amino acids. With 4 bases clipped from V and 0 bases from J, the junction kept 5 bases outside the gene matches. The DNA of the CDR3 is TGTGCCACCAGTGACCCCCGCGGGAGCTCCTACGAGCAGTACTTC. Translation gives CATSDPRGSSYEQYF.

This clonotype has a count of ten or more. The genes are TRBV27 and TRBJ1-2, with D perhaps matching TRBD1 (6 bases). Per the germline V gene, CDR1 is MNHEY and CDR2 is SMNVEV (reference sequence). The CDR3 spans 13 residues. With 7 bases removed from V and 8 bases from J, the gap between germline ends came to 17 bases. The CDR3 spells CASTDYRERGYTF. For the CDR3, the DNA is TGTGCCAGCACTGATTACAGGGAGAGGGGCTACACCTTC.

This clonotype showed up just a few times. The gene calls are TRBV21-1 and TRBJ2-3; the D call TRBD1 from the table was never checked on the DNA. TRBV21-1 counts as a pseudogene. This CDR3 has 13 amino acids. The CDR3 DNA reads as TGTGCCAGCAGCAAGGGGACCACAGATACGCAGTATTTT. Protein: CASSKGTTDTQYF.

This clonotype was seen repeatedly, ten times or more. CDR3: CSAKERRNWRADTQYF. The CDR3 nucleotides read TGCAGTGCTAAAGAACGGCGGAACTGGCGGGCAGATACGCAGTATTTT. The chain combines TRBV20-1 with TRBJ2-3; tentatively, D is TRBD2 (5 bases). The V and J ends lost 4 bases and 4 bases respectively, with 21 bases between them. Germline V CDR1 and CDR2: DFQATT, SNEGSKA (reference sequence). This CDR3 is built from 16 residues.

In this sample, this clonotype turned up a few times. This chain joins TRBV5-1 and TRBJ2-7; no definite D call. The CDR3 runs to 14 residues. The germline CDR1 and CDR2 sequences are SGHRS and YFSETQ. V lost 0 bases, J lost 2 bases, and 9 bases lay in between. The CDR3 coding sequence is TGCGCCAGCAGCTTGGCGTCGCAGACCTACGAGCAGTACTTC. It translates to CASSLASQTYEQYF.

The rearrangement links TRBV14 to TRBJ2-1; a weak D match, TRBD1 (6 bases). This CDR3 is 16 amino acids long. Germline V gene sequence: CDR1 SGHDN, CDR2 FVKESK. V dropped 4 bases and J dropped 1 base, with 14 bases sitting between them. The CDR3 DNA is TGTGCCAGCAGCCTGTTTCGGCAGGGGTCCTACAATGAGCAGTTCTTC. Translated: CASSLFRQGSYNEQFF.

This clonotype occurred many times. The CDR3 DNA reads TGTGCCAGCAGTCTTACAGGGGTCCGCGAAGCTTTCTTT. Residues: CASSLTGVREAFF. The chain links TRBV6-1 to TRBJ1-1; 7 nucleotides match TRBD1. This CDR3 spans 13 amino acids. The germline V gene encodes CDR1 MNHNS and CDR2 SASEGT. After removal of 5 bases from V and 8 bases from J, the junction contained 8 bases not matched to a gene.

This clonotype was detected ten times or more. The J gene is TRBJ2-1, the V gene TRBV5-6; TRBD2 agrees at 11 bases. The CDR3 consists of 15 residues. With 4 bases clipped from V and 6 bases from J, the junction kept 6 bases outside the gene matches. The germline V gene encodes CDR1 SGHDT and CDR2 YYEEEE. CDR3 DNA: TGTGCCAGCAGCGGTGGGACTAGCGGCGGCAATGAGCAGTTCTTC. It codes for CASSGGTSGGNEQFF.

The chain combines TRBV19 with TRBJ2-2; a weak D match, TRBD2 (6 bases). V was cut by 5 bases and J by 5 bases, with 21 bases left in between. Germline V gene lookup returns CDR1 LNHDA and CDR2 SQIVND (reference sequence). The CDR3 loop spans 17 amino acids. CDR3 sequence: CASSARSRGLPTGELFF. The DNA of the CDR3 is TGTGCCAGTAGTGCCCGTTCGAGGGGACTCCCAACCGGGGAGCTGTTTTTT.

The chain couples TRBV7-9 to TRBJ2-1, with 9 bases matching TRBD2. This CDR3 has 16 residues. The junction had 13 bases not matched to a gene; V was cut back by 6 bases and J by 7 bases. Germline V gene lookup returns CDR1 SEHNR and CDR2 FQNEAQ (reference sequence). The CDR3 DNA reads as TGTGCCAGCAGAACTGGCCCTAGCGGGATATGGAATGAGCAGTTCTTC. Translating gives CASRTGPSGIWNEQFF.

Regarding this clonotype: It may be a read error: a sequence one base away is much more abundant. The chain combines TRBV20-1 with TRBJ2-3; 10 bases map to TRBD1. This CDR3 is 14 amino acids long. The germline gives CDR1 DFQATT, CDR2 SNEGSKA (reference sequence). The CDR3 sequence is CSARGDRGTDTQNF. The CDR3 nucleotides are TGCAGTGCTAGAGGGGACAGGGGAACAGATACGCAGAATTTT.

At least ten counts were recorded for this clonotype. The DNA for the CDR3 is TGTGCCAGCAGTCCCTACCGGGGACGGGTGAACACTGAAGCTTTCTTT. Protein sequence: CASSPYRGRVNTEAFF. The chain employs TRBV12-3 or TRBV12-4 and TRBJ1-1, with D tentatively TRBD1 (5 bases). Trimming left V 5 bases short and J 0 bases short, with 16 bases between. CDR3 length equals 16 residues.

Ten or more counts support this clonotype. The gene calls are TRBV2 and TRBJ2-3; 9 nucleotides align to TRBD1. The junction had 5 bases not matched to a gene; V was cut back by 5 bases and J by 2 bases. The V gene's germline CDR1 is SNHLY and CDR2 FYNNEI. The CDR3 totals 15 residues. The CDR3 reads CASSPGQGYTDTQYF. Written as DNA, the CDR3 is TGTGCCAGCAGTCCAGGACAGGGGTACACAGATACGCAGTATTTT.

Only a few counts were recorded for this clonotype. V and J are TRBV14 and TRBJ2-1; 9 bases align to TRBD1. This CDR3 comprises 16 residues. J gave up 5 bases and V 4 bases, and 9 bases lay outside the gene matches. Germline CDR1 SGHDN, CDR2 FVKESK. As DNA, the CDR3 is TGTGCCAGCAGCCGCCTTGTGGGACAGGGCAACAATGAGCAGTTCTTC. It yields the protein CASSRLVGQGNNEQFF.